This T cell receptor (beta chain) stems from a study of a mutant IDH1 vaccine in newly diagnosed glioma. Sample time point: baseline, week 1 (first vaccination visit). Regarding treatment: pre-vaccination baseline after standard-of-care therapy. With 4 bases removed from V and 7 bases from J, the gap between germline ends came to 29 bases. Germline V CDR1 and CDR2: SGHRS, YFSETQ. The length of the CDR3 is 18 residues. The data were produced by immunoSEQ multiplex PCR, yet TCRdb's version contains in-frame clones alone and is incomplete. The sample contains tens of thousands of clones, around 85% of which appear only once.

The input for sequencing was PBMCs, taken from a glioma patient treated with radiotherapy, temozolomide or both. This TCR derives from a man aged 30-40 years with glioma. This chain links TRBV5-1 with TRBJ1-1, with TRBD1 as a possible D gene (6 bases). The CDR3, as DNA: TGCGCCAGCAGCCAAACTGGGGGGCAGGGCCCTAGAGGGATTGAAGCTTTCTTT. Protein product: CASSQTGGQGPRGIEAFF.